This T cell receptor beta chain was sequenced during a study of beta chain features in type 1 diabetes. Study-level points and caveats: Shortening of TCRB CDR3s, moderate but significant, appeared in all four CD4+ subsets of Type 1 diabetes patients.

Expressed TCRB transcripts got sequenced, as all isolated RNA was reverse transcribed. The data were produced by immunoSEQ multiplex PCR, yet TCRdb's version contains in-frame clones alone and is incomplete. The repertoire holds 120,000 to 150,000 clones, 40% to 55% seen once, with under 0.45% in the top ten. This clone was picked up a small number of times. Its antigen remains unknown. The sample comprised Tregs from blood. The sequence was obtained from a man younger than 35 in good health.

The CDR3 DNA reads as TGCGCCAGCAGCTTAGGACAGGTGGAGAGACCCCTCCACTTT. Protein: CASSLGQVERPLHF. The rearrangement links TRBV5-1 to TRBJ1-6; 7 bases line up with TRBD1. V lost 2 bases, J lost 12 bases, and 8 bases stayed unmatched. Germline V gives CDR1 SGHRS, CDR2 YFSETQ. The CDR3 totals 14 residues. Filled out from reference TRBV5-1 and TRBJ1-6, the complete variable domain reads KAGVTQTPRYLIKTRGQQVTLSCSPISGHRSVSWYQQTPGQGLQFLFEYFSETQRNKGNFPGRFSGRQFSNSRSEMNVSTLELGDSALYLCASSLGQVERPLHFGNGTRLTVT.